These T cell receptor beta chains were read from a single sample in a study of CD8 T cells in Susac syndrome. TCRdb reanalysed the immunoSEQ multiplex PCR reads using MiXCR and keeps one entry per CDR3 protein. The table records tens of thousands of distinct CDR3 sequences, 93% of them present only once. The sample comprised CD8+ T cells from PBMCs. These receptors were collected from a human donor in good health. The CDR3 runs from the conserved cysteine through the conserved F or W. Each record gives: J gene, V gene, clone size, D gene, CDR3 DNA, CDR3 protein. A D gene is named only where the DNA matches it firmly. Clone size, where shown, is once, few, many, or a class for clones that have expanded.

j_gene: TRBJ2-3; v_gene: TRBV20-1; abundance: .; d_gene: .; CDR3nt: TGCAGTGCTGTTAGTCCGGGACCGCGGAGGGGGGATACGCAGTATTTT; CDR3aa: CSAVSPGPRRGDTQYF
j_gene: TRBJ1-2; v_gene: TRBV15; abundance: .; d_gene: .; CDR3nt: TGTGCCACCAGCACAGCTAACTATGGCTACACCTTC; CDR3aa: CATSTANYGYTF
j_gene: TRBJ2-7; v_gene: TRBV5-1; abundance: .; d_gene: TRBD1; CDR3nt: TGCGCCAGCAGCTTGTCCCGGGACAGGGGGCAGGGCCCCTACGAGCAGTACTTC; CDR3aa: CASSLSRDRGQGPYEQYF
j_gene: TRBJ2-7; v_gene: TRBV28; abundance: .; d_gene: TRBD2; CDR3nt: TGTGCCAGCAGTTATACACTAGCGGGAGGGTCCGGCGAGCAGTACTTC; CDR3aa: CASSYTLAGGSGEQYF
j_gene: TRBJ2-4; v_gene: TRBV3-1; abundance: .; d_gene: .; CDR3nt: TGTGCCAGCAGCCTTCCGTTGGAGGGATCAAACATTCAGTACTTC; CDR3aa: CASSLPLEGSNIQYF
j_gene: TRBJ2-7; v_gene: TRBV27; abundance: .; d_gene: TRBD1; CDR3nt: TGTGCCAGCTGGGGTCAGGGGGCTAAGGTCTACGAGCAGTACTTC; CDR3aa: CASWGQGAKVYEQYF
j_gene: TRBJ1-1; v_gene: TRBV6-5; abundance: .; d_gene: .; CDR3nt: TGTGCCAGCAGTTACTCGAAGGGTTCGGGGAACACTGAAGCTTTCTTT; CDR3aa: CASSYSKGSGNTEAFF
j_gene: TRBJ2-1; v_gene: TRBV5-1; abundance: .; d_gene: .; CDR3nt: TGCGCCAGCAGCTTGGAAACAGGGTATTACAATGAGCAGTTCTTC; CDR3aa: CASSLETGYYNEQFF
j_gene: TRBJ2-4; v_gene: TRBV2; abundance: few; d_gene: TRBD2; CDR3nt: TGTGCCATCGCGGGGGGGGCTGACAAAAACATTCAGTACTTC; CDR3aa: CAIAGGADKNIQYF
j_gene: TRBJ2-7; v_gene: TRBV27; abundance: .; d_gene: TRBD1; CDR3nt: TGTGCCAGCAGTTTGGGCAGGGGGCAATACGAGCAGTACTTC; CDR3aa: CASSLGRGQYEQYF
j_gene: TRBJ2-5; v_gene: TRBV15; abundance: .; d_gene: .; CDR3nt: TGTGCCACCAGCAGTCCGCTCCTGGGACGGGAGACCCAGTACTTC; CDR3aa: CATSSPLLGRETQYF
j_gene: TRBJ2-4; v_gene: TRBV11-2; abundance: .; d_gene: .; CDR3nt: TGTGCCAGCAGCTTAGATGGAAACATTCAGTACTTC; CDR3aa: CASSLDGNIQYF
j_gene: TRBJ2-3; v_gene: TRBV2; abundance: .; d_gene: .; CDR3nt: TGTGCCAGCAGGCGGAGCACAGATACGCAGTATTTT; CDR3aa: CASRRSTDTQYF
j_gene: TRBJ2-7; v_gene: TRBV2; abundance: .; d_gene: .; CDR3nt: TGTGCCAGCAGTGACCGAGGGGGGTACGAGCAGTACTTC; CDR3aa: CASSDRGGYEQYF
j_gene: TRBJ2-7; v_gene: TRBV19; abundance: .; d_gene: .; CDR3nt: TGTGCCAGTAGTACAATGGGGGGGCCCTACGAGCAGTACTTC; CDR3aa: CASSTMGGPYEQYF
j_gene: TRBJ2-5; v_gene: TRBV11-2; abundance: .; d_gene: .; CDR3nt: TGTGCCAGCAGCTTAGATCCTCCTAACTACCAAGAGACCCAGTACTTC; CDR3aa: CASSLDPPNYQETQYF
j_gene: TRBJ1-2; v_gene: TRBV29-1; abundance: .; d_gene: .; CDR3nt: TGCAGCGTTGTCAGGGGCTATGGCTACACCTTC; CDR3aa: CSVVRGYGYTF
j_gene: TRBJ2-3; v_gene: TRBV5-5; abundance: .; d_gene: .; CDR3nt: TGTGCCAGCAGGGGGGCGGTAGATACGCAGTATTTT; CDR3aa: CASRGAVDTQYF
j_gene: TRBJ2-3; v_gene: TRBV29-1; abundance: .; d_gene: .; CDR3nt: TGCAGCGTTGAACACAGTACAGATACGCAGTATTTT; CDR3aa: CSVEHSTDTQYF
j_gene: TRBJ2-7; v_gene: TRBV7-6; abundance: .; d_gene: TRBD2; CDR3nt: TGTGCCAGCAGCCCCAGGACTAGCTCCTTCTACGAGCAGTACTTC; CDR3aa: CASSPRTSSFYEQYF
j_gene: TRBJ2-5; v_gene: TRBV7-9; abundance: .; d_gene: .; CDR3nt: TGTGCCAGCTCGGGAGGGACAGAAATTCAAGAGACCCAGTACTTC; CDR3aa: CASSGGTEIQETQYF
j_gene: TRBJ2-7; v_gene: TRBV27; abundance: .; d_gene: TRBD2; CDR3nt: TGTGCCAGCAGTCTAGCGGGAGGGGGCTACGAGCAGTACTTC; CDR3aa: CASSLAGGGYEQYF
j_gene: TRBJ2-7; v_gene: TRBV28; abundance: .; d_gene: TRBD2; CDR3nt: TGTGCCAGCAGTCCCCTTGGGGAGGGCTACGAGCAGTACTTC; CDR3aa: CASSPLGEGYEQYF
j_gene: TRBJ2-7; v_gene: TRBV20-1; abundance: .; d_gene: TRBD2; CDR3nt: TGCAGTGCTAGTGAGCGGGATCCCTACGAGCAGTACTTC; CDR3aa: CSASERDPYEQYF
j_gene: TRBJ2-2; v_gene: TRBV13; abundance: .; d_gene: TRBD1; CDR3nt: TGTGCCAGCAGCTCGACAGGGGTCACCGGGGAGCTGTTTTTT; CDR3aa: CASSSTGVTGELFF
j_gene: TRBJ2-7; v_gene: TRBV5-1; abundance: .; d_gene: TRBD1; CDR3nt: TGCGCCAGCGGACAGGGGAACTACGAGCAGTACTTC; CDR3aa: CASGQGNYEQYF
j_gene: TRBJ2-5; v_gene: TRBV6-1; abundance: .; d_gene: .; CDR3nt: TGTGCCAGCAGTGATGCGGTAGGAGGGGGAGAGACCCAGTACTTC; CDR3aa: CASSDAVGGGETQYF
j_gene: TRBJ2-7; v_gene: TRBV7-9; abundance: .; d_gene: .; CDR3nt: TGTGCCAGCAGCGCACAGTATTCGCACGAGCAGTACTTC; CDR3aa: CASSAQYSHEQYF
j_gene: TRBJ1-2; v_gene: TRBV29-1; abundance: .; d_gene: .; CDR3nt: TGCAGCGTCCAAAACCTCTATGGCTACACCTTC; CDR3aa: CSVQNLYGYTF
j_gene: TRBJ1-4; v_gene: TRBV15; abundance: .; d_gene: TRBD1; CDR3nt: TGTGCCACCAGCAATGACAGGGGGTCGGCACTGTTTTTT; CDR3aa: CATSNDRGSALFF
j_gene: TRBJ2-1; v_gene: TRBV2; abundance: once; d_gene: TRBD2; CDR3nt: TGTGCCAGCACCCCTAGCGGGAGGGCCAATATCAATGAGCAGTTCTTC; CDR3aa: CASTPSGRANINEQFF
j_gene: TRBJ2-1; v_gene: TRBV29-1; abundance: .; d_gene: .; CDR3nt: TGCAGCGTCGTGGGGGAGCAAAGGTACAATGAGCAGTTCTTC; CDR3aa: CSVVGEQRYNEQFF
j_gene: TRBJ2-7; v_gene: TRBV19; abundance: .; d_gene: TRBD1; CDR3nt: TGTGCCAGTAGTTACCGGGACAGGGTGTACTTC; CDR3aa: CASSYRDRVYF
j_gene: TRBJ2-3; v_gene: TRBV3-1; abundance: .; d_gene: TRBD2; CDR3nt: TGTGCCAGCAGCCAAGAAATCCTAGCGGGAGCTGGAGATACGCAGTATTTT; CDR3aa: CASSQEILAGAGDTQYF
j_gene: TRBJ2-2; v_gene: TRBV29-1; abundance: .; d_gene: .; CDR3nt: TGCAGCGTCGCAGGGGTGGGCGGGGAGCTGTTTTTT; CDR3aa: CSVAGVGGELFF
j_gene: TRBJ2-1; v_gene: TRBV27; abundance: .; d_gene: .; CDR3nt: TGTGCCAGCAGTTTAACGAGAAATGAGCAGTTCTTC; CDR3aa: CASSLTRNEQFF
j_gene: TRBJ2-7; v_gene: TRBV13; abundance: .; d_gene: .; CDR3nt: TGTGCCAGCAGCTTTCGGGACACCCTCCCCTACGAGCAGTACTTC; CDR3aa: CASSFRDTLPYEQYF
j_gene: TRBJ2-3; v_gene: TRBV15; abundance: .; d_gene: TRBD1; CDR3nt: TGTGCCACCAGCAATACGCCCGGGACAGGGTCGGATACGCAGTATTTT; CDR3aa: CATSNTPGTGSDTQYF
j_gene: TRBJ1-1; v_gene: TRBV4-1; abundance: .; d_gene: .; CDR3nt: TGCGCCAGCAGCCAACCCCAAGAAGGCACTGAAGCTTTCTTT; CDR3aa: CASSQPQEGTEAFF
j_gene: TRBJ2-7; v_gene: TRBV5-6; abundance: .; d_gene: TRBD1; CDR3nt: TGTGCCAGCAGCGTGGACAGGGGCCGGTACGAGCAGTACTTC; CDR3aa: CASSVDRGRYEQYF
j_gene: TRBJ1-4; v_gene: TRBV5-6; abundance: .; d_gene: .; CDR3nt: TGTGCCAGCAGCTTGGCCGTGGAAGGAGATAAACTGTTTTTT; CDR3aa: CASSLAVEGDKLFF
j_gene: TRBJ2-7; v_gene: TRBV12-3/TRBV12-4; abundance: .; d_gene: .; CDR3nt: TGTGCCAGCAGCTCTCCGGGCGGGACCCCGGGGAGGTCCGAGCAGTACTTC; CDR3aa: CASSSPGGTPGRSEQYF
j_gene: TRBJ2-1; v_gene: TRBV29-1; abundance: .; d_gene: .; CDR3nt: TGCAGCGTTTACCCCGGGGTCTACAATGAGCAGTTCTTC; CDR3aa: CSVYPGVYNEQFF
j_gene: TRBJ1-2; v_gene: TRBV29-1; abundance: .; d_gene: .; CDR3nt: TGCAGCGTCCACTTAGTGGAGCCCGGCCACTATGGCTACACCTTC; CDR3aa: CSVHLVEPGHYGYTF
j_gene: TRBJ2-3; v_gene: TRBV10-3; abundance: .; d_gene: TRBD1; CDR3nt: TGTGCCATCAGTGAGTCGGACAGGGGGCCCTCAACAGATACGCAGTATTTT; CDR3aa: CAISESDRGPSTDTQYF
j_gene: TRBJ2-2; v_gene: TRBV7-9; abundance: .; d_gene: TRBD2; CDR3nt: TGTGCCAGCAGCTTCCAGCGGGAGTTGACCGGGGAGCTGTTTTTT; CDR3aa: CASSFQRELTGELFF
j_gene: TRBJ2-3; v_gene: TRBV5-1; abundance: .; d_gene: .; CDR3nt: TGCGCCAGCAGCGCACCGGGACACACTTTAATTAGCACAGATACACATTATTTT; CDR3aa: CASSAPGHTLISTDTHYF
j_gene: TRBJ1-2; v_gene: TRBV27; abundance: .; d_gene: .; CDR3nt: TGTGCCAGCAGTCAGACATTGAACTATGGCTACACCTTC; CDR3aa: CASSQTLNYGYTF
j_gene: TRBJ2-3; v_gene: TRBV7-9; abundance: .; d_gene: .; CDR3nt: TGTGCCAGCAGCTTACCCCGGGATCACAGTTTCACAGATACGCAGTATTTT; CDR3aa: CASSLPRDHSFTDTQYF
j_gene: TRBJ2-3; v_gene: TRBV2; abundance: once; d_gene: TRBD2; CDR3nt: TGTGCCAGCAGTCTGCCGGGACTAGCGGGCCCCATAGATACGCAGTATTTT; CDR3aa: CASSLPGLAGPIDTQYF
j_gene: TRBJ2-7; v_gene: TRBV14; abundance: once; d_gene: .; CDR3nt: TGTGCCAGCAGCCAATGGGACGGGAGTCCCCCCTACGAGCAGTACTTC; CDR3aa: CASSQWDGSPPYEQYF
j_gene: TRBJ2-7; v_gene: TRBV20-1; abundance: .; d_gene: .; CDR3nt: TGCAGTGCTATGGGCAGGAGCTCCTACGAGCAGTACTTC; CDR3aa: CSAMGRSSYEQYF
j_gene: TRBJ2-7; v_gene: TRBV27; abundance: .; d_gene: .; CDR3nt: TGTGCCAGCAGTCCTCTCCGACCCAACTACGAGCAGTACTTC; CDR3aa: CASSPLRPNYEQYF